This T cell receptor beta chain derives from a study of T cells of healthy individuals. TCRdb used MiXCR to reprocess the 5' RACE reads, holding one entry per CDR3 protein. The sample has 100,000 or so distinct CDR3 sequences, approximately 18% seen once. This CDR3 has 13 amino acids. V dropped 5 bases and J dropped 6 bases, with 11 bases sitting between them. Germline-derived CDR1 and CDR2 are MNHEY and SVGAGI. This sequence originates from a human donor in good health. This chain uses TRBV6-5 with TRBJ2-1, with no clear D. The CDR3 sequence is CASSQVISNEQFF. CDR3 nucleotide sequence: TGTGCCAGCAGTCAAGTTATAAGCAATGAGCAGTTCTTC.